The 13 T cell receptor beta chains presented below share a single source sample, sequenced in a study of cytomegalovirus exposure and HLA in healthy donors. 13 Jbeta primers and 60 Vbeta primers were used for the PCR. Clones were sequenced by immunoSEQ multiplex PCR, and TCRdb holds only the in-frame ones, with some missing. The sample lists about 130,000 clones, around four fifths seen once, with 1.3% to 1.5% in the top ten. The sequenced sample consisted of PBMCs. The receptors shown here come from a female donor in good health and CMV-seronegative.

This chain joins TRBV7-3 and TRBJ1-1, with 8 bases aligning to TRBD1. The germline V gene has CDR1 SGHTA and CDR2 FQGTGA. The CDR3 consists of 14 residues. The ends lost 2 bases at V and 5 bases at J; junction bases unmatched: 4. CDR3 in DNA: TGTGCCAGCAGCTTAGACAGGGGAGGGACTGAAGCTTTCTTT. Translated, it gives CASSLDRGGTEAFF.

The chain recombines TRBV4-1 with TRBJ2-7, with 8 positions matching TRBD1. J gave up 4 bases and V 0 bases, and 8 bases lay outside the gene matches. The germline gives CDR1 MGHRA, CDR2 YSYEKL. This CDR3 is built from 16 residues. The CDR3 nucleotides read TGCGCCAGCAGCCAAGATTCTGACAGGGGTGATTACGAGCAGTACTTC. This codes for CASSQDSDRGDYEQYF.

CDR3 sequence reads: CASSSGETQYF. Here the CDR3 DNA reads TGCGCCAGCAGCTCGGGGGAGACCCAGTACTTC. J is TRBJ2-5 and V is TRBV5-1; D perhaps matches TRBD2 (5 bases). The CDR3 is made up of 11 amino acids. Per germline, CDR1 SGHRS and CDR2 YFSETQ. V lost 3 bases and J lost 5, with 5 bases in between.

This chain connects TRBV5-5 to TRBJ1-5; D possibly corresponds to TRBD1 (5 bases). Trimming pared 10 bases from V and 4 bases from J, leaving 18 bases between. This CDR3 spans 14 amino acids. CDR1 is SGHKS and CDR2 is YYEKEE in the germline V gene (reference sequence). CDR3 coding DNA: TGTGCCTCCCGCCCAGGGCTAGTTAATCAGCCCCAGCATTTT. Protein sequence: CASRPGLVNQPQHF.

V gene TRBV7-8 combines with J gene TRBJ2-1; TRBD2 aligns across 7 bases. Germline V gives CDR1 SGHVS, CDR2 FQNEAQ. The CDR3 spans 14 residues. V was pared by 4 bases and J by 12 bases, with 12 bases of the junction left unmatched. CDR3 sequence reads: CASSSNLLAAVQFF. The CDR3 DNA reads TGTGCCAGCAGCTCGAACCTTCTAGCGGCCGTGCAGTTCTTC.

The CDR3 nucleotides are TGTGCCAGCAGCGGAGAAGCGGGAGTATGGAATGAGCAGTTCTTC. This codes for CASSGEAGVWNEQFF. The J gene is TRBJ2-1, the V gene TRBV7-2; the match to TRBD2 covers 8 bases. The J segment lost 7 bases and the V segment lost 5 bases, leaving 10 bases of the junction unmatched. The CDR3 sequence is 15 residues long. CDR1 is SGHTA, CDR2 FQGNSA, per germline. Based on the CDR3 plus reference TRBV7-2 and TRBJ2-1, the full variable domain is GAGVSQSPSNKVTEKGKDVELRCDPISGHTALYWYRQSLGQGLEFLIYFQGNSAPDKSGLPSDRFSAERTGGSVSTLTIQRTQQEDSAVYLCASSGEAGVWNEQFFGPGTRLTVL.

This clone was seen once. The V call is TRBV6-1, the J call TRBJ1-3; the D gene is possibly TRBD1 (5 bases). The CDR3 consists of 14 residues. Trimming stripped 4 bases from V and 4 bases from J, with 11 bases between. The germline CDR1 and CDR2 sequences are MNHNS and SASEGT. The CDR3 sequence is CASSVQETGNTIYF. DNA for the CDR3: TGTGCCAGCAGTGTACAGGAAACCGGAAACACCATATATTTT.

The gene calls are TRBV10-3 and TRBJ2-7; D remains unclear. The germline gives CDR1 ENHRY, CDR2 SYGVKD. CDR3 length: 16 amino acids. Trimming took off 0 bases at V and 0 bases at J, with 12 bases between the two ends. The CDR3 protein is CAISESQTSSSYEQYF. CDR3 nucleotides: TGTGCCATCAGTGAGTCACAGACGTCCAGCTCCTACGAGCAGTACTTC.

The genes are TRBV7-2 and TRBJ1-4, with a possible D match to TRBD1 (5 bases). With 5 bases removed from V and 2 bases from J, the gap between germline ends came to 15 bases. Germline loops: CDR1 SGHTA, CDR2 FQGNSA. CDR3 length equals 16 residues. CDR3 DNA: TGTGCCAGCAGCCCTTCTGGTGGGGCCACTAATGAAAAACTGTTTTTT. It codes for CASSPSGGATNEKLFF. The full variable domain, rest sourced from reference TRBV7-2 and TRBJ1-4, is GAGVSQSPSNKVTEKGKDVELRCDPISGHTALYWYRQSLGQGLEFLIYFQGNSAPDKSGLPSDRFSAERTGGSVSTLTIQRTQQEDSAVYLCASSPSGGATNEKLFFGSGTQLSVL.

V usage is TRBV19 and J usage is TRBJ2-2; the match to TRBD2 covers 12 bases. The V gene end was trimmed by 4 bases and the J gene end by 5 bases; junction bases not matched to a gene: 8. CDR1 is LNHDA, CDR2 SQIVND, per germline (reference sequence). The CDR3 is made up of 17 amino acids. CDR3 DNA sequence: TGTGCCAGTAGTAGGCTAGCGGGAGGGCCGAGGACCGGGGAGCTGTTTTTT. Translation: CASSRLAGGPRTGELFF.

This clone was seen just once. The chain uses TRBV4-3 and TRBJ2-1; D possibly corresponds to TRBD2 (5 bases). The V and J ends lost 3 bases and 7 bases respectively, with 16 bases between them. This CDR3 region has 15 residues. CDR1 and CDR2 from the germline V gene are LGHNA and YSLEER. CDR3 DNA: TGCGCCAGCAGCCAGGTATGGGGAGAGGGAAATGAGCAGTTCTTC. It is translated as CASSQVWGEGNEQFF.

This chain uses TRBV7-9 with TRBJ2-7, with 7 nucleotides matching TRBD1. Germline V gene lookup returns CDR1 SEHNR and CDR2 FQNEAQ (reference sequence). V shed 5 bases and J 2 bases; nucleotides not matched to a gene: 15. This CDR3 contains 17 residues. The DNA of the CDR3 is TGTGCCAGCAGCCTAGGCCGGGACAGCAAAGTCGCCTACGAGCAGTACTTC. Translation: CASSLGRDSKVAYEQYF.

The rearrangement joins TRBV6-5 to TRBJ2-1; 7 bases are shared with TRBD2. J gave up 8 bases and V 0 bases, and 7 bases lay outside the gene matches. This CDR3 contains 15 residues. Germline V gene lookup returns CDR1 MNHEY and CDR2 SVGAGI. The CDR3 coding sequence is TGTGCCAGCAGTTACTCAGGACTAGTTGCCCATGAGCAGTTCTTC. The encoded protein is CASSYSGLVAHEQFF.